This TCR beta chain was found in a study of response to subunit inactivated influenza vaccine. Ten or more counts support this clonotype. In TCRdb, the RT-PCR reads were re-called with MiXCR into one record per CDR3 protein. The sample records 500,000 to 550,000 distinct CDR3 sequences, approximately 7.1% being singletons. The receptor comes from a man between 50 and 69 years old who received an inactivated influenza vaccine. The sample in question was PBMCs from blood, obtained about 24 months after vaccination.

The CDR3 DNA follows: TGTGCCAGCAGCTCTTTCTACAATGAGCAGTTCTTC. Its protein product is CASSSFYNEQFF. The chain uses TRBV7-9 and TRBJ2-1; D uncertain. Germline V gives CDR1 SEHNR, CDR2 FQNEAQ (reference sequence). This CDR3 has 12 residues. Trimming removed 4 bases from V and 3 bases from J, with 4 bases in between. The entire variable domain, with the rest obtained from reference TRBV7-9 and TRBJ2-1, is as follows: DTGVSQNPRHKITKRGQNVTFRCDPISEHNRLYWYRQTLGQGPEFLTYFQNEAQLEKSRLLSDRFSAERPKGSFSTLEIQRTEQGDSAMYLCASSSFYNEQFFGPGTRLTVL.